These T cell receptor beta chains were read from a single sample in a study of STAT3 mutations in large granular lymphocyte leukemia. TCRdb keeps only in-frame clones here, not all; method: immunoSEQ multiplex PCR. Seen here are more than 10,000 clones, 90% observed once, and the top ten hold approximately 35%. The sequenced sample was peripheral blood mononuclear cells. The source is a man in his forties with T-cell large granular lymphocyte leukemia. Some clones in this sample may be carry-over from other donors' samples. Each CDR3 is given with its conserved first and last residue. A D gene is named only where the DNA matches it firmly. Not every row has a clone size; where given, it reads once, few, many or a size class.

clone_size,v_call,d_call,j_call,cdr3_aa,cdr3_nt
once,TRBV5-6,TRBD1,TRBJ1-5,CASSIGDRGMDQPQHF,TGTGCCAGCAGCATAGGGGACAGGGGGATGGATCAGCCCCAGCATTTT
once,TRBV5-1,-,TRBJ1-1,CASSLTGQNTEAFF,TGCGCCAGCAGCTTGACAGGTCAGAACACTGAAGCTTTCTTT
-,TRBV28,TRBD1,TRBJ2-5,CASSSGQVVQETQYF,TGTGCCAGCAGTTCCGGACAGGTTGTACAAGAGACCCAGTACTTC
once,TRBV27,-,TRBJ1-6,CASSLGRSSPLHF,TGTGCCAGCAGTTTAGGCAGGAGTTCACCCCTCCACTTT
-,TRBV29-1,-,TRBJ2-5,CSVEGRLAAETQYF,TGCAGCGTTGAAGGACGGTTAGCGGCAGAGACCCAGTACTTC
-,TRBV7-9,-,TRBJ2-3,CASSLDGGTAMGDTQYF,TGTGCCAGCAGCTTAGATGGAGGGACAGCCATGGGAGATACGCAGTATTTT
-,TRBV4-2,TRBD1,TRBJ2-7,CASSQLGQGYEQYF,TGTGCCAGCAGCCAACTAGGACAGGGCTACGAGCAGTACTTC
few,TRBV28,-,TRBJ1-2,CASSLPNYGYTF,TGTGCCAGCAGTTTACCAAACTATGGCTACACCTTC
-,TRBV13,TRBD1,TRBJ2-3,CASTFTGGGTDTQYF,TGTGCCAGCACCTTCACAGGGGGCGGCACAGATACGCAGTATTTT
-,TRBV9,-,TRBJ1-3,CASSVGRGGDTIYF,TGTGCCAGCAGCGTAGGAAGGGGAGGGGACACCATATATTTT
-,TRBV6-5,-,TRBJ2-2,CASSFRTGTGELFF,TGTGCCAGCAGTTTCCGCACAGGGACCGGGGAGCTGTTTTTT
-,TRBV19,TRBD1,TRBJ2-6,CASSSRTGGFSGANVLTF,TGTGCCAGTAGTTCCCGGACAGGGGGATTCTCTGGGGCCAACGTCCTGACTTTC
-,TRBV27,-,TRBJ1-1,CASSPWGTYPYGSTEAFF,TGTGCCAGCAGTCCCTGGGGGACCTACCCGTACGGGAGCACTGAAGCTTTCTTT
-,TRBV5-1,-,TRBJ1-3,CASSLGWGTSSGNTIYF,TGCGCCAGCAGCTTAGGCTGGGGGACTTCCTCTGGAAACACCATATATTTT
-,TRBV27,TRBD1,TRBJ2-7,CASSLTGGLGEQYF,TGTGCCAGCAGTTTAACAGGGGGCCTGGGCGAGCAGTACTTC
-,TRBV5-5,TRBD1,TRBJ1-2,CASSLAQGAGGYTF,TGTGCCAGCAGCTTGGCGCAGGGGGCCGGCGGCTACACCTTC
-,TRBV28,-,TRBJ1-5,CASSSYQPQHF,TGTGCCAGCAGTTCTTATCAGCCCCAGCATTTT
-,TRBV7-9,-,TRBJ1-1,CASRASTGTEAFF,TGTGCCAGCAGGGCAAGCACAGGGACTGAAGCTTTCTTT
-,TRBV6-5,TRBD2,TRBJ2-7,CASNPGGRAYEQYF,TGTGCCAGCAATCCGGGGGGTAGGGCTTACGAGCAGTACTTC
-,TRBV30,-,TRBJ2-4,CAWSGGGGKNIQYF,TGTGCCTGGAGTGGAGGGGGAGGCAAAAACATTCAGTACTTC
-,TRBV29-1,-,TRBJ1-2,CSGESNYGYTF,TGCAGCGGGGAGTCTAACTATGGCTACACCTTC
-,TRBV7-2,TRBD1,TRBJ2-7,CASSSRQGRQYF,TGTGCCAGCAGCTCAAGACAGGGACGGCAGTACTTC
-,TRBV27,TRBD1,TRBJ2-1,CASSTNRGRGNEQFF,TGTGCCAGCAGTACCAACAGGGGGCGAGGCAATGAGCAGTTCTTC
-,TRBV6-5,-,TRBJ2-3,CASSYSPGPGTDTQYF,TGTGCCAGCAGTTACTCCCCGGGGCCGGGCACAGATACGCAGTATTTT
-,TRBV5-5,-,TRBJ2-5,CASSLDWQETQYF,TGTGCCAGCAGCTTGGACTGGCAAGAGACCCAGTACTTC
-,TRBV20-1,-,TRBJ1-1,CSPSKSTEAFF,TGCAGTCCGTCGAAAAGCACTGAAGCTTTCTTT
-,TRBV6-5,TRBD1,TRBJ2-1,CASRGQGAGNEQFF,TGTGCCAGCAGGGGACAGGGGGCTGGCAATGAGCAGTTCTTC
-,TRBV18,TRBD1,TRBJ2-7,CASSPGQGGEQYF,TGTGCCAGCTCACCCGGACAGGGCGGCGAGCAGTACTTC
-,TRBV28,-,TRBJ1-5,CASSSPPGYQPQHF,TGTGCCAGCAGTTCCCCCCCGGGTTATCAGCCCCAGCATTTT
-,TRBV7-9,-,TRBJ1-6,CASSLDSFSSPLHF,TGTGCCAGCAGCTTGGACAGCTTCTCGTCACCCCTCCACTTT
-,TRBV7-2,TRBD1,TRBJ2-7,CASSPRDRGTYEQYF,TGTGCCAGCAGCCCCCGGGACAGGGGGACGTACGAGCAGTACTTC
-,TRBV29-1,TRBD1,TRBJ2-3,CSVEDLTGEADTQYF,TGCAGCGTTGAAGATTTGACAGGGGAGGCAGATACGCAGTATTTT
-,TRBV5-1,TRBD1,TRBJ2-7,CASSLAAGGWNEQYF,TGCGCCAGCAGCTTGGCGGCAGGGGGCTGGAACGAGCAGTACTTC
-,TRBV29-1,-,TRBJ1-2,CSVETDTYGYTF,TGCAGCGTTGAGACAGACACCTATGGCTACACCTTC
-,TRBV4-3,-,TRBJ1-1,CASSHPRRGASNTEAFF,TGCGCCAGCAGCCACCCTCGAAGGGGGGCATCGAACACTGAAGCTTTCTTT
-,TRBV9,TRBD1,TRBJ2-7,CASSITGVPYEQYF,TGTGCCAGCAGCATTACAGGGGTTCCCTACGAGCAGTACTTC
-,TRBV5-1,TRBD2,TRBJ2-5,CASRRGLQETQYF,TGCGCCAGCAGGCGGGGGTTACAAGAGACCCAGTACTTC
-,TRBV30,-,TRBJ2-1,CACSGTDEQFF,TGTGCCTGCTCAGGGACCGATGAGCAGTTCTTC
-,TRBV27,-,TRBJ2-1,CASSLIGSSYNEQFF,TGTGCCAGCAGTTTAATCGGAAGCTCCTACAATGAGCAGTTCTTC
once,TRBV9,-,TRBJ1-2,CASSVREDYGYTF,TGTGCCAGCAGCGTAAGGGAGGACTATGGCTACACCTTC
-,TRBV7-2,TRBD1,TRBJ2-2,CASRPGGTGSGELFF,TGTGCCAGCAGACCAGGGGGCACAGGGAGCGGGGAGCTGTTTTTT
-,TRBV28,-,TRBJ1-4,CASSRTVREKLFF,TGTGCCAGCAGTCGAACGGTACGGGAAAAACTGTTTTTT
-,TRBV5-6,-,TRBJ2-6,CASSSDLSGANVLTF,TGTGCCAGCAGCTCAGACCTCTCTGGGGCCAACGTCCTGACTTTC
-,TRBV7-2,TRBD2,TRBJ2-7,CASSLGSGSGGTSYEQYF,TGTGCCAGCAGCTTAGGGTCGGGGTCGGGGGGAACCTCCTACGAGCAGTACTTC
once,TRBV4-2,TRBD1,TRBJ1-2,CASSQDPSGTGANYGYTF,TGTGCCAGCAGCCAAGATCCGTCCGGGACAGGAGCTAACTATGGCTACACCTTC
-,TRBV29-1,-,TRBJ2-7,CSATVQWYEQYF,TGCAGCGCAACGGTTCAATGGTACGAGCAGTACTTC
-,TRBV7-2,TRBD1,TRBJ1-2,CASSFDLTGGSGDGYTF,TGTGCCAGCAGCTTCGACCTGACAGGGGGCAGCGGGGATGGCTACACCTTC
-,TRBV18,-,TRBJ2-3,CASSPLDPHTDTQYF,TGTGCCAGCTCACCACTAGATCCCCACACAGATACGCAGTATTTT
-,TRBV19,-,TRBJ1-3,CASSIVSGNTIYF,TGTGCCAGTAGTATAGTCTCTGGAAACACCATATATTTT
-,TRBV29-1,TRBD1,TRBJ2-7,CSAETTGVAYEQYF,TGCAGCGCCGAGACTACAGGGGTAGCCTACGAGCAGTACTTC
-,TRBV14,-,TRBJ1-2,CASTPGRTENYGYTF,TGTGCCAGCACCCCCGGGCGGACGGAGAACTATGGCTACACCTTC
-,TRBV2,TRBD1,TRBJ1-6,CASRRDRINSPLHF,TGTGCCAGCAGAAGGGACAGAATTAATTCACCCCTCCACTTT